The 5 T cell receptor beta chains below come from one sample, sequenced in a study of prognosis after radiotherapy for stage I lung cancer. From genomic DNA, TCR beta CDR3 was amplified by two-round multiplex PCR. Initially, in first-round PCR, primers specific to each TRBV and TRBJ gene were used. TCRdb called the multiplex PCR reads again in MiXCR, with one record for every CDR3 protein. The sample includes around 8,600 distinct CDR3 sequences, over 50% of them seen just once. This sample comprised PBMCs, obtained before or after stereotactic body radiation therapy (not recorded which). The source of these receptors is a donor aged 50 or older with non-small cell lung cancer.

By proportion, this clonotype is medium-sized. The chain carries TRBV11-3 and TRBJ2-7, with TRBD2 as a possible D gene (5 bases). The CDR3 is 13 residues long. The V end was cut by 4 bases, the J end by 1 base, with 8 bases between. CDR1 and CDR2 (germline): SGHNT, YENEEA. The DNA of the CDR3 is TGTGCCAGCAGCTCAAGCGGATCCTACGAGCAGTACTTC. Translation: CASSSSGSYEQYF.

Regarding this clonotype: A far larger clone is one nucleotide away, so this likely arose from a read error. This sequence joins TRBV6-4 and TRBJ1-5; 7 bases fit TRBD1. The CDR3 is 14 residues long. The germline gives CDR1 MRHNA, CDR2 SNTAGT. In DNA, the CDR3 is TGTGCCAGCAGTACCGAGGGGGCTCATCATCCCCAGCATTTT. This sequence encodes CASSTEGAHHPQHF.

In this sample, this clonotype is medium-sized (0.01 to 0.1%). The chain links TRBV6-5 to TRBJ2-7, with D perhaps given as TRBD1 or TRBD2 (5 bases each). Trimming pared 0 bases from V and 2 bases from J, leaving 14 bases between. Per germline, CDR1 MNHEY and CDR2 SVGAGI. The CDR3 is 16 residues long. CDR3 in DNA: TGTGCCAGCAGTTACTCTGATGGGGGTGCAGCCTACGAGCAGTACTTC. This codes for CASSYSDGGAAYEQYF.

This sequence joins TRBV2 and TRBJ1-1; D not resolved. Germline CDR1 SNHLY, CDR2 FYNNEI. The CDR3 contains 12 residues. Trimming stripped 4 bases from V and 2 bases from J, with 5 bases between. In DNA form, the CDR3 reads TGTGCCAGCAGTGCGGACAACACTGAAGCTTTCTTT. Encoded protein: CASSADNTEAFF.

This clonotype is termed medium-sized. This chain links TRBV6-1 with TRBJ1-1; D is unclear. This CDR3 contains 14 residues. V shed 8 bases and J shed 0 bases, with 13 bases lying between them. Germline CDR1 MNHNS, CDR2 SASEGT. Written as DNA, the CDR3 is TGTGCCAGCTTTACAGATTTCCTGAACACTGAAGCTTTCTTT. As protein: CASFTDFLNTEAFF.